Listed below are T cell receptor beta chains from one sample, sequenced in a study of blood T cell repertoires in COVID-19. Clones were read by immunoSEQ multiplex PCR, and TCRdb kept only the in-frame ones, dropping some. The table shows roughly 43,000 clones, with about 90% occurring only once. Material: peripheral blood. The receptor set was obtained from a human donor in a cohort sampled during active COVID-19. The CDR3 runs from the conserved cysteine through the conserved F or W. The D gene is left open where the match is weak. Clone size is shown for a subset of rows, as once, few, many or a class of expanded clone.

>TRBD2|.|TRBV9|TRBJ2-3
TGTGCCAGCAGCGTAGCTGCGGGGGGGCCGGGAGATACGCAGTATTTT
CASSVAAGGPGDTQYF
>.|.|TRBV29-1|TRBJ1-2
TGCAGCGTTGAAGACCCCCGTTACACCTTC
CSVEDPRYTF
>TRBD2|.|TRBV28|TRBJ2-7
TGTGCCAGCAGTTTACGGGCTAGCGGGCTAGGGGAGCAGTACTTC
CASSLRASGLGEQYF
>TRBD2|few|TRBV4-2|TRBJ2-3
TGTGCCAGCAGCCGCCTTGCGGGGGTCGAAGATACGCAGTATTTT
CASSRLAGVEDTQYF
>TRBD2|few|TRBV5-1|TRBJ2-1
TGCGCCAGCAGGTACATAGCGGGGGGTCCCTACAATGAGCAGTTCTTC
CASRYIAGGPYNEQFF
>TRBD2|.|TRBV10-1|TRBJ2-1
TGCGCCAGCAGTGAGTGGAATAGCGGGATCAATGAGCAGTTCTTC
CASSEWNSGINEQFF
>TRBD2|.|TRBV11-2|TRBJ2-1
TGTGCCAGCAGCTTCCGGGGGGGCCCGGATGAGCAGTTCTTC
CASSFRGGPDEQFF
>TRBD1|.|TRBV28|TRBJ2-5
TGTGCCAGCAGTTCCAGGACAGGGACAATATCCCAAGAGACCCAGTACTTC
CASSSRTGTISQETQYF
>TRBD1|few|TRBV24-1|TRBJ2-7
TGTGCCACCAGTGATCCCCGACAGGGCTCCTACGAGCAGTACTTC
CATSDPRQGSYEQYF
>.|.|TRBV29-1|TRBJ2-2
TGCAGCGTTGGGTCGCGGGAAGCCGGGGAGCTGTTTTTT
CSVGSREAGELFF
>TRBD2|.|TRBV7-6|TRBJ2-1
TGTGCCAGCAGCTTAGATGGGACTAGCGGGAGGGGTGAGCAGTTCTTC
CASSLDGTSGRGEQFF
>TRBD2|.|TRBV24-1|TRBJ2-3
TGTGCCACCAGTGGGACTAGCGGGAGTGGCACAGATACGCAGTATTTT
CATSGTSGSGTDTQYF
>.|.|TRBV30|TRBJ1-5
TGTGCCTGGAGTTCGGGGGTGGGTCAGCCCCAGCATTTT
CAWSSGVGQPQHF
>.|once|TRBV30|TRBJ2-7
TGTGCCTGCGGGACCAGGGGTCACGAGCAGTACTTC
CACGTRGHEQYF
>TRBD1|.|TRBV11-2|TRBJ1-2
TGTGCCAGCAGCCAAGGACAGGGGGCTTACTATGGCTACACCTTC
CASSQGQGAYYGYTF
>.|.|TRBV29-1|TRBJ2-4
TGCAGCGCCCAAACTCCGAACATTCAGTACTTC
CSAQTPNIQYF